The rows below give T cell receptor beta chains drawn from one sample of a study of blood T cells in healthy people across ages. TCRdb recomputed calls from the 5' RACE reads with MiXCR, one row per CDR3 protein. This sample yields about 640,000 distinct CDR3 sequences, of which approximately 50% are seen a single time; 30% to 40% belongs to the top ten. Sequencing was done on a sample of blood. The receptor set was obtained from a man in his 60s in good health. CDR3s leave out the opening cysteine and the closing phenylalanine or tryptophan.

V: TRBV4-1; CDR3: ASSQVPASGGANEQF
V: TRBV10-3; CDR3: AISPIQGWNEQF
V: TRBV20-1; CDR3: SARDQVRQEDGYT
V: TRBV3-1; CDR3: ASSPGQGLNEQF
V: TRBV15; CDR3: ATSRDLLAGNQETQY
V: TRBV2; CDR3: ASNTDITGTDTQY
V: TRBV4-1; CDR3: ASSQTHHRNIQY
V: TRBV15; CDR3: ATALLVGQPQH
V: TRBV20-1; CDR3: SARGGDRGMYEQY
V: TRBV9; CDR3: ASSPLAGASYNEQF
V: TRBV10-3; CDR3: ASLPQGRTLGTDTQY
V: TRBV4-1; CDR3: ASSQEPSPDTQY
V: TRBV7-2; CDR3: ASSRAVLDIQY
V: TRBV9; CDR3: ASSVSTSGANVLT
V: TRBV25-1; CDR3: ASSGSSGGQDTQY
V: TRBV6-2/TRBV6-3; CDR3: ASSAPQGTFSNQPQH
V: TRBV5-6; CDR3: ASSRGDLLF
V: TRBV6-1; CDR3: ASSERGGPDTQY
V: TRBV10-3; CDR3: AISNSPETQY
V: TRBV6-2/TRBV6-3; CDR3: ASSYGGGGAGYGYT
V: TRBV6-5; CDR3: ASRGYTEAF
V: TRBV12-3/TRBV12-4; CDR3: ASRRLASPNYNEQF
V: TRBV3-1; CDR3: ASSQDNGGHNEQF
V: TRBV29-1; CDR3: SVEWQAGELF
V: TRBV11-2; CDR3: SSSLESRATYKQY
V: TRBV7-2; CDR3: ASSLERTLYGYT
V: TRBV11-2; CDR3: ASSLNGANVLT
V: TRBV20-1; CDR3: SARDKIGFGNQPQH
V: TRBV7-2; CDR3: ASRLTTTNEKLF